This T cell receptor (beta chain) was sequenced in a study of CD8 T cells in ankylosing spondylitis. V was trimmed by 2 bases and J by 5 bases, leaving 10 bases between them. The germline V gene encodes CDR1 LNHNV and CDR2 YYDKDF (reference sequence). The CDR3 spans 14 residues. General observations from the study: Disease-linked clones bore a CD8+ phenotype and were relatively rare in peripheral blood.

This clonotype showed up many times. Its antigen is currently unknown. Researchers built TCR beta libraries using quantitative 5'-RACE with molecular barcodes. TCRdb called the 5' RACE reads again in MiXCR, with one record for every CDR3 protein. The table includes some 290,000 distinct CDR3 sequences, 15% to 25% detected once. The chain combines TRBV15 with TRBJ2-1; no definite D call. The receptor comes from a male donor with ankylosing spondylitis or in good health (not recorded which). What was sequenced was blood, either unsorted or a sorted T cell fraction (not recorded which). CDR3 sequence reads: CATSRPGPDNEQFF. CDR3 bases: TGTGCCACCAGCAGACCCGGGCCCGACAATGAGCAGTTCTTC.